This T cell receptor beta chain derives from a study of shared clonotypes between healthy human individuals. The method was immunoSEQ multiplex PCR; TCRdb's version includes in-frame clones alone and lacks a portion of them. The data show about 2.5 million clones, around 92% seen once. The CDR3 sequence is 14 residues long. Trimming shortened V by 0 bases and J by 2 bases, and 9 bases separated the two germline ends. CDR1 and CDR2 (germline): SGHNT, YYREEE (reference sequence). This clonotype was obtained from a man aged 18 to 30 in good health. Some clones in this sample may be carry-over from other donors' samples. The chain carries TRBV5-4 and TRBJ2-7; possible D gene TRBD2, 5 bases. Sequences were obtained from naive CD4+ T cells from PBMCs. Stated subset: CD45RA+ positively selected. The CDR3 nucleotides are TGTGCCAGCAGCTTGGGAGCGGATCCCTACGAGCAGTACTTC. Protein product: CASSLGADPYEQYF.